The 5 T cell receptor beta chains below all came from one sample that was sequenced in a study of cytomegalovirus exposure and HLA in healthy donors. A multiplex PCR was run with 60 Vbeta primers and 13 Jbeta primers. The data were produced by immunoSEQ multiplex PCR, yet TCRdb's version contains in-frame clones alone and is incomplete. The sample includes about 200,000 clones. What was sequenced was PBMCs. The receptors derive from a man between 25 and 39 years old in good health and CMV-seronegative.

CDR3 in DNA: TGCGCCAGCAGCCAAACTGGTCAGGGCCCTTATATTAACTATGGCTACACCTTC. It encodes CASSQTGQGPYINYGYTF. This chain links TRBV4-3 with TRBJ1-2, with D possibly matching TRBD1 (5 bases). Trimming stripped 2 bases from V and 1 base from J, with 20 bases between. The CDR3 loop spans 18 amino acids. The V gene's germline CDR1 is LGHNA and CDR2 YSLEER.

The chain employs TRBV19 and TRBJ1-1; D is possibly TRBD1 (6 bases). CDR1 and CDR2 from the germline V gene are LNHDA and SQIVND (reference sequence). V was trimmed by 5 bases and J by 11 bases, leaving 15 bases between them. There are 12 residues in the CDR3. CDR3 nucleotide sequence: TGTGCCAGTAGTTACGTGACAGGTTCGGCTTTCTTT. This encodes CASSYVTGSAFF.

CDR3 sequence reads: CASSEPYTGEQYF. CDR3 in DNA: TGCGCCAGCAGTGAGCCTTACACGGGCGAGCAGTACTTC. The genes are TRBV10-1 and TRBJ2-7, with D unresolved. Germline V gives CDR1 WNHNN, CDR2 SYGVQD (reference sequence). V was shortened by 2 bases and J by 6 bases, with 11 bases between the two germline ends. The CDR3 is 13 residues long.

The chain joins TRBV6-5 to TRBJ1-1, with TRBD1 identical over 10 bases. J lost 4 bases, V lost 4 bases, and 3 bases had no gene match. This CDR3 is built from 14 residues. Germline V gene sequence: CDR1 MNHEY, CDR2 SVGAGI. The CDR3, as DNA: TGTGCCAGCAGTTTTCGGACAGGGGGCACTGAAGCTTTCTTT. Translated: CASSFRTGGTEAFF.

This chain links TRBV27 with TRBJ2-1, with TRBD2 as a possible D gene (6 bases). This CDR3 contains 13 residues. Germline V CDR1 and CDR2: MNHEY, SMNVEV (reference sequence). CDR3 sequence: CGAGGVSYNEQFF. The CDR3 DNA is TGTGGAGCCGGGGGAGTCTCCTACAATGAGCAGTTCTTC.